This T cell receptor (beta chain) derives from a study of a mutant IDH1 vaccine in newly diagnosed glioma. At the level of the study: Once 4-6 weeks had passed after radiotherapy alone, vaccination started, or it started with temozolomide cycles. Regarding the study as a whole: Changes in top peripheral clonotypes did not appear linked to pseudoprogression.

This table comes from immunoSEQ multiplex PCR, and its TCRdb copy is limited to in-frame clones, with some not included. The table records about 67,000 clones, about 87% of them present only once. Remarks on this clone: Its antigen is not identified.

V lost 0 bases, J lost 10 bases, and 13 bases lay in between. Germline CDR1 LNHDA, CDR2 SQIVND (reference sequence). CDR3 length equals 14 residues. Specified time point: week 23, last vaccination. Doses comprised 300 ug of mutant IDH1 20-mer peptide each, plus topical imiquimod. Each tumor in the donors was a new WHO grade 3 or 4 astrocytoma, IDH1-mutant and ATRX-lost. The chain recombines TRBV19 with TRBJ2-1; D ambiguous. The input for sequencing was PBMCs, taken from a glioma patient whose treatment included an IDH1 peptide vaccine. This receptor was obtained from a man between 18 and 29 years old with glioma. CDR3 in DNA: TGTGCCAGTAGTATAGACCGCCCCGATTGGGAGCAGTTCTTC. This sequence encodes CASSIDRPDWEQFF.